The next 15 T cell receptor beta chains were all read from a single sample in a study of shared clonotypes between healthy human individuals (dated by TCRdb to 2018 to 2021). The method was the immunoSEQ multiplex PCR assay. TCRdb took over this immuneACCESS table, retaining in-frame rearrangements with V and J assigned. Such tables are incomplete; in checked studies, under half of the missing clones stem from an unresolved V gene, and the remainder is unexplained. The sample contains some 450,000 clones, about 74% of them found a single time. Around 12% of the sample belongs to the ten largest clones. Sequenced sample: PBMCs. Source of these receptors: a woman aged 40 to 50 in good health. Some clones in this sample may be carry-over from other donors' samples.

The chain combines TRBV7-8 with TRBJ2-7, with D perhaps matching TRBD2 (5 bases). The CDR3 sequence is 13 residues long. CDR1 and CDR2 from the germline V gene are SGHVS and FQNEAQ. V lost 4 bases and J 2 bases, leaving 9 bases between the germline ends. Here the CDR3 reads CASSYSGTYEQYF. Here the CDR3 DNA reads TGTGCCAGCAGCTATTCCGGGACCTACGAGCAGTACTTC.

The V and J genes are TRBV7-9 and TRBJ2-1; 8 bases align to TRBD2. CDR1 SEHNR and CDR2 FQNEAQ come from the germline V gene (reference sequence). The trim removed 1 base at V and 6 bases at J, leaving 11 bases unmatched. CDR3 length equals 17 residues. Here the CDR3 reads CASSLVSGSGGSNEQFF. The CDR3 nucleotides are TGTGCCAGCAGCTTAGTGTCGGGCAGCGGGGGAAGCAATGAGCAGTTCTTC.

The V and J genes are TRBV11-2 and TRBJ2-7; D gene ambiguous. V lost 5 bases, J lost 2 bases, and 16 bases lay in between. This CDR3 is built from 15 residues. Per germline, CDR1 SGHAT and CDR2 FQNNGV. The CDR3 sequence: CASSPTQTFPYEQYF. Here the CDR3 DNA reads TGTGCCAGCAGCCCTACCCAGACTTTTCCCTACGAGCAGTACTTC.

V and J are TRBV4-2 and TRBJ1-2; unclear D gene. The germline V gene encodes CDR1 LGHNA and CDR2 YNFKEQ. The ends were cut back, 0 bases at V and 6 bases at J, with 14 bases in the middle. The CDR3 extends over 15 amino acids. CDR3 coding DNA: TGTGCCAGCAGCCAAGATATCCTACTGAGAAATGGCTACACCTTC. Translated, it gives CASSQDILLRNGYTF.

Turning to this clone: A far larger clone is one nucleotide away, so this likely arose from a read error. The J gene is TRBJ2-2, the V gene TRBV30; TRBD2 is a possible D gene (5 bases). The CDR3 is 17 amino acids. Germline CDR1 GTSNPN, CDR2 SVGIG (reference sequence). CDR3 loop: CARGLPAGRANTGELSF. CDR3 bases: TGTGCCCGGGGATTACCCGCCGGGCGGGCGAACACCGGGGAGCTGTCTTTT.

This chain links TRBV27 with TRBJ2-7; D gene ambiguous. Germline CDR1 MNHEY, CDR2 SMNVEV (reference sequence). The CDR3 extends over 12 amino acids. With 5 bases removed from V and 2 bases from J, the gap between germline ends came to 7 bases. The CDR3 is CASSPTPYEQYF. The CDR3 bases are TGTGCCAGCAGTCCCACCCCCTACGAGCAGTACTTC.

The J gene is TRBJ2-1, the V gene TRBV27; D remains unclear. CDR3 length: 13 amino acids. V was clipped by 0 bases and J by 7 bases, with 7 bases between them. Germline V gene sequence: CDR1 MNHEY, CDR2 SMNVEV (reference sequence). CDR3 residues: CASSLSVGNEQFF. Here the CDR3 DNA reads TGTGCCAGCAGTTTATCGGTCGGTAATGAGCAGTTCTTC.

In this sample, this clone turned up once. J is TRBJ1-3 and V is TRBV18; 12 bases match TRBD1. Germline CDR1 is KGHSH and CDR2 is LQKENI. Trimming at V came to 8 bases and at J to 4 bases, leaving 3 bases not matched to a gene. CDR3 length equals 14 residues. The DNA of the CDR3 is TGTGCCAGCGCCGGGACAGGGGGCGGAAACACCATATATTTT. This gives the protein CASAGTGGGNTIYF.

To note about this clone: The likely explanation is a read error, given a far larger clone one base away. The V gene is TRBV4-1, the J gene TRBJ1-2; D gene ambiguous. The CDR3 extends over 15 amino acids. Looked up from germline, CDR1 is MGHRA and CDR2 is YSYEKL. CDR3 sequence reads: CASIQVQRPDYGYTF. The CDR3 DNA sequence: TGCGCCAGCATCCAAGTACAACGGCCGGACTATGGCTACACCTTC.

Here the CDR3 reads CDRRGGVTANVLTF. The CDR3 bases are TGTGACCGCCGGGGAGGGGTCACGGCCAACGTCCTGACTTTC. V and J are TRBV19 and TRBJ2-6; 7 positions agree with TRBD2. The CDR3 has 14 residues. CDR1 is LNHDA, CDR2 SQIVND, per germline (reference sequence). Based on the CDR3 plus reference TRBV19 and TRBJ2-6, the full variable domain is DGGITQSPKYLFRKEGQNVTLSCEQNLNHDAMYWYRQDPGQGLRLIYYSQIVNDFQKGDIAEGYSVSREKKESFPLTVTSAQKNPTAFYLCDRRGGVTANVLTFGAGSRLTVL.

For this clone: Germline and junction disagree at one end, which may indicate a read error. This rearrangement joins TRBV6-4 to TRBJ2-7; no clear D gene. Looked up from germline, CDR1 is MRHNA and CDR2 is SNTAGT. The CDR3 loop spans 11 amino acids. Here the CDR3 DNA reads TGTGCCAGCAGTTTTATGAAGGCTATGCACTTC. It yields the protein CASSFMKAMHF.

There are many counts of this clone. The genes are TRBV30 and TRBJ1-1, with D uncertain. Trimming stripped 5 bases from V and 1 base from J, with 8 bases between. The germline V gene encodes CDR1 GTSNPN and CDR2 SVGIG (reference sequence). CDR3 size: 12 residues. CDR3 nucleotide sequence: TGTGCCTGGGGCCCAGGGAACACTGAAGCTTTCTTT. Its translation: CAWGPGNTEAFF.

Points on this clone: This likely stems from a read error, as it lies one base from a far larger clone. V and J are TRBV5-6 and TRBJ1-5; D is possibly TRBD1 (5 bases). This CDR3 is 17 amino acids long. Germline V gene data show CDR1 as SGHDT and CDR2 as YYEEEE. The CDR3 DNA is TGTGCCAGCGGCTTGGGCAGGGAGAGACCAAGCAATCAGCCCCAGCATTTT. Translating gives CASGLGRERPSNQPQHF.

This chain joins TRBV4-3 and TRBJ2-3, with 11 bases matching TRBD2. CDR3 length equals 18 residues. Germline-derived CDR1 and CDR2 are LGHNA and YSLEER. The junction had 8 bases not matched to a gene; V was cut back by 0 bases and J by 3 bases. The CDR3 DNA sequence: TGCGCCAGCAGCCAAGAGGCCCAAACTAGCGGGAGTACAGATACGCAGTATTTT. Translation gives CASSQEAQTSGSTDTQYF.

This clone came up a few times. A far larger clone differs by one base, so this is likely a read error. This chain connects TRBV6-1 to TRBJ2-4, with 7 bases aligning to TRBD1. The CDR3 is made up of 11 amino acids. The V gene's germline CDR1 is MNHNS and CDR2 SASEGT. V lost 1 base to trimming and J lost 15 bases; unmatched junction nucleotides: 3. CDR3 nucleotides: TGTGCCAGCAGTGAAGAAGGGGGCGGGTACTTC. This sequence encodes CASSEEGGGYF.